The TCR beta chain under discussion was sequenced for a study of yellow fever vaccine responses in identical twins. Each CDR3 protein gets one entry after TCRdb re-called the RT-PCR reads with MiXCR. The profile shows under 20,000 distinct CDR3 sequences, roughly 72% of them singletons. The CDR3 totals 18 residues. Trimming shortened V by 3 bases and J by 0 bases, and 15 bases separated the two germline ends. Germline values: CDR1 LGHDT, CDR2 YNNKEL (reference sequence). The sample consisted of T cells from blood (PBMCs), unsorted or a sorted subset (not recorded which), taken before or after yellow fever vaccination (not recorded which). The chain has TRBV3-1 and TRBJ1-6; the D gene is possibly TRBD1 (5 bases). The receptor was isolated from a young woman who received the yellow fever vaccine. This CDR3 reads CASSHQPWGSSYNSPLHF. CDR3 DNA: TGTGCCAGCAGCCATCAACCTTGGGGGTCCTCCTATAATTCACCCCTCCACTTT.